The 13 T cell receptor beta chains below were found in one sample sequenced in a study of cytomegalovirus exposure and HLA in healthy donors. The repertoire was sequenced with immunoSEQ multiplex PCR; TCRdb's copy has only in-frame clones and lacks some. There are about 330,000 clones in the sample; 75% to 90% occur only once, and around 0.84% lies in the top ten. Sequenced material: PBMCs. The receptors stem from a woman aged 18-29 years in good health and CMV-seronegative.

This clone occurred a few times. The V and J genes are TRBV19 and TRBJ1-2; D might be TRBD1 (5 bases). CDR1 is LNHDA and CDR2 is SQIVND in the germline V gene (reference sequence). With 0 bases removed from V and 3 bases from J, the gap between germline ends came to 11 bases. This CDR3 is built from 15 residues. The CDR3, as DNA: TGTGCCAGTAGTATAGACCCCCCCAGGGACTATGGCTACACCTTC. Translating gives CASSIDPPRDYGYTF.

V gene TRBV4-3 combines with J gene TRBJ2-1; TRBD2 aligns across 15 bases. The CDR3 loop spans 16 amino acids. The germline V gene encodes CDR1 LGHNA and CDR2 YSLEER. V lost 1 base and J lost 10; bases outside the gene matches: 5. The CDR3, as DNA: TGCGCCAGCAGCCAAGGCTTTGGACTAGCGGGAGGGGAGCAGTTCTTC. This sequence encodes CASSQGFGLAGGEQFF.

In nucleotides, the CDR3 is TGTGCCAGTAGTGCCCCCCAGGACAGGGACCTAGAGTTGGGGGCCCAGTACTTC. Translation gives CASSAPQDRDLELGAQYF. The chain uses TRBV19 and TRBJ2-5; 8 bases are a match to TRBD1. There are 18 residues in the CDR3. Germline loops: CDR1 LNHDA, CDR2 SQIVND (reference sequence). Germline trimming cut 5 bases from V and 9 bases from J; bases unmatched to any gene: 23.

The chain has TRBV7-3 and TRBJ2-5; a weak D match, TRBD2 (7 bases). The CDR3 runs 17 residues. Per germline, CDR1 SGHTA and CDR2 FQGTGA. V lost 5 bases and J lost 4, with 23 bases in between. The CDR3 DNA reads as TGTGCCAGCAGCCACCGGGGGAGGGCCGGGGGCCCAGAGACCCAGTACTTC. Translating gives CASSHRGRAGGPETQYF.

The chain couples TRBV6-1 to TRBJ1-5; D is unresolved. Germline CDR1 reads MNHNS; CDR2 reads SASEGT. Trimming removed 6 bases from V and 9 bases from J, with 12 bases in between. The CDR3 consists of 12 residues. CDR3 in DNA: TGTGCCAGCAGCGCCCCTAGTTCGCCCCAGCATTTT. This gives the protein CASSAPSSPQHF.

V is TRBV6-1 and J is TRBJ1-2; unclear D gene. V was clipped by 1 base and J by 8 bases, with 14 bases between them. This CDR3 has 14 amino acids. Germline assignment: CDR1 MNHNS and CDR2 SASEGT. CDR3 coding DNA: TGTGCCAGCAGTGAAGAGGCCGGTTTGAGGGGCTACACCTTC. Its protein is CASSEEAGLRGYTF.

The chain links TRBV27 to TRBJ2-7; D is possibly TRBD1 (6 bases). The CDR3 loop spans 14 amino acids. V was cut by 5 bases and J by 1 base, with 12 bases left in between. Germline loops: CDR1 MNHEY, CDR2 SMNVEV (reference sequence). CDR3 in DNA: TGTGCCAGCAGTCCGCTCGACAGGTCCTACGAGCAGTACTTC. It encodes CASSPLDRSYEQYF.

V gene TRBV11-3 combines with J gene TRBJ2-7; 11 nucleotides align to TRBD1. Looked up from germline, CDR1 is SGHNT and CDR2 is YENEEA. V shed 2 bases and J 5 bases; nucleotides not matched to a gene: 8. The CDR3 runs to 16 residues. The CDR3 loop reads CASSLSGQGDRDEQYF. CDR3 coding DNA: TGTGCCAGCAGCTTATCGGGACAGGGGGATCGCGACGAGCAGTACTTC.

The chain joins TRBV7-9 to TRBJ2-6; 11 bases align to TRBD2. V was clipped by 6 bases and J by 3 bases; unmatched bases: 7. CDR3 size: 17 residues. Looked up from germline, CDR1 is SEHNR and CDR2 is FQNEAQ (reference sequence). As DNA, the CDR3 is TGTGCCAGCAGAGGACTAGCGGGTGCTGGTGGGGCCAACGTCCTGACTTTC. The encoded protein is CASRGLAGAGGANVLTF.

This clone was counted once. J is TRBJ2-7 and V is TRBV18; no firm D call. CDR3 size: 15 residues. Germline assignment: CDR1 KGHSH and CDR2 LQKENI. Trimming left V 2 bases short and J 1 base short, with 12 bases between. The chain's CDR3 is CASSPGTTRSYEQYF. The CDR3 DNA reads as TGTGCCAGCTCACCAGGAACGACGCGGTCCTACGAGCAGTACTTC.

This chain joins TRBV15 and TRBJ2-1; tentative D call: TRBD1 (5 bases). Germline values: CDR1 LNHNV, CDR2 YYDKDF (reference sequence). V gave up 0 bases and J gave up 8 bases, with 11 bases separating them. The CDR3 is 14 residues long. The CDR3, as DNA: TGTGCCACCAGCAGAGATCTGGAAGGGGATGAGCAGTTCTTC. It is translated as CATSRDLEGDEQFF.

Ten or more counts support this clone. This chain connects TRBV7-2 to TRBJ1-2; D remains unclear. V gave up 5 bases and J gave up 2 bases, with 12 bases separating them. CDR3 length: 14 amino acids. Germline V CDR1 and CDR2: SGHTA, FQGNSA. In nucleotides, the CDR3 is TGTGCCAGCAGCCCACTGACTGAGAACTATGGCTACACCTTC. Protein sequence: CASSPLTENYGYTF.

The CDR3 protein is CASRQSTDTQYF. CDR3 sequence (DNA): TGTGCCAGCAGACAGAGCACAGATACGCAGTATTTT. This chain joins TRBV7-2 and TRBJ2-3; D uncertain. This CDR3 contains 12 residues. The ends were cut back, 6 bases at V and 0 bases at J, with 4 bases in the middle. Germline assignment: CDR1 SGHTA and CDR2 FQGNSA.